A selection of T cell receptor beta chains follows, all from one sample in a study of shared clonotypes between healthy human individuals. Clones were sequenced by immunoSEQ multiplex PCR, and TCRdb holds only the in-frame ones, with some missing. The sample consists of about 380,000 clones, about 96% of them appearing once. Material: memory CD8+ T cells sorted from blood. These receptors originate from a man in his thirties or forties in good health. Both conserved end residues are part of each CDR3. The D gene is left open where the match is weak. For some rows the clone size is stated as once, few or many, or as a class when expanded; others skip it.

clone_size	v_call	j_call	d_call	cdr3_nt	cdr3_aa
.	TRBV19	TRBJ2-1	.	TGTGCCAGTAGTATGGGTCCACTAGCCCCCTACAATGAGCAGTTCTTC	CASSMGPLAPYNEQFF
.	TRBV4-1	TRBJ2-2	.	TGCGCCAGCAGCCAAGCTCGCAGGGGAGTGACCGGGGAGCTGTTTTTT	CASSQARRGVTGELFF
once	TRBV5-4	TRBJ1-2	.	TGTGCCAGCAGTTCGGAGAACTATGGCTACACCTTC	CASSSENYGYTF
.	TRBV18	TRBJ1-1	.	TGTGCCAGCTCACCATACAGGGACCCTGAAGCTTTCTTT	CASSPYRDPEAFF
.	TRBV7-8	TRBJ2-5	.	TGTGCCAGCAGCTTAGTTATCGGGACTGCAGGTCAAGAGACCCAGTACTTC	CASSLVIGTAGQETQYF
.	TRBV7-9	TRBJ2-7	TRBD1	TGTGCCAGCGCCCCAGGGGGCGACGAGCAGTACTTC	CASAPGGDEQYF
.	TRBV2	TRBJ2-5	TRBD2	TGTGCCAGCAGTGGGGGGCGACTAGCGCTTTGGTACCAAGAGACCCAGTACTTC	CASSGGRLALWYQETQYF
.	TRBV27	TRBJ1-5	.	TGTGCCAGCAGTTCCACCCCGCCAGGCTATAGCAATCAGCCCCAGCATTTT	CASSSTPPGYSNQPQHF
.	TRBV5-1	TRBJ2-7	.	TGCGCCAGCAGCTTTGGCCTCACCTACGAGCAGTACTTC	CASSFGLTYEQYF
.	TRBV5-1	TRBJ2-1	TRBD2	TGCGCCAGCAGCTTGGGTAGCGGGAGTAGGAATGAGCAGTTCTTC	CASSLGSGSRNEQFF
.	TRBV4-1	TRBJ1-5	.	TGCGCCAGCAGCCAAGAGGACAATCAGCCCCAGCATTTT	CASSQEDNQPQHF
.	TRBV5-4	TRBJ2-5	TRBD2	TGTGCCAGCAGCTTGGGGGGGCTAGCGGGAGGAGAGACCCAGTACTTC	CASSLGGLAGGETQYF
once	TRBV7-8	TRBJ2-7	.	TGTGCCAGCAGCCCCCTTCGGGAGCCCCGGGCCTACGAGCAGTACTTC	CASSPLREPRAYEQYF
.	TRBV7-8	TRBJ2-3	.	TGTGCCAGCAGCTTAGGCGCGTTCGCTAGTCGGACAGATACGCAGTATTTT	CASSLGAFASRTDTQYF
.	TRBV9	TRBJ2-7	.	TGTGCCAGCAGTGGGATGACTCTAAGCTCCTACGAGCAGTACTTC	CASSGMTLSSYEQYF
.	TRBV18	TRBJ2-1	TRBD2	TGTGCCAGCTCAGCGGGACTAGACAATGAGCAGTTCTTC	CASSAGLDNEQFF
once	TRBV6-5	TRBJ1-5	.	TGTGCCAGCAGTTACGCTGCCAACAATCAGCCCCAGCATTTT	CASSYAANNQPQHF
.	TRBV7-2	TRBJ2-7	TRBD2	TGTGCCAGCAGCGCTAGCGGGAGTTGGTACGAGCAGTACTTC	CASSASGSWYEQYF
.	TRBV7-2	TRBJ2-1	TRBD2	TGTGCCAGCAGCCTAACTAGCGGGAGCCCGATCCACAATGAGCAGTTCTTC	CASSLTSGSPIHNEQFF
.	TRBV5-4	TRBJ2-7	.	TGTGCCAGCAGCTTCCAGGGGTACGAGCAGTACTTC	CASSFQGYEQYF
.	TRBV30	TRBJ2-7	.	TGTGCCTGGAGTGTCCCCCGGGACAATTCCTACGAGCAGTACTTC	CAWSVPRDNSYEQYF
.	TRBV5-4	TRBJ2-5	.	TGTGCCAGCAGCGCCGACCCCCGAGCGGGAGAGACCCAGTACTTC	CASSADPRAGETQYF
.	TRBV10-3	TRBJ2-5	TRBD2	TGTGCCACCAAAGGGGGACTAGAGCAAGAGACCCAGTACTTC	CATKGGLEQETQYF
.	TRBV9	TRBJ2-5	TRBD2	TGTGCCAGCAGCCTTGGGACTAGCGGCATCCAAGAGACCCAGTACTTC	CASSLGTSGIQETQYF
.	TRBV5-6	TRBJ1-5	.	TGTGCCAGCAGCCCCGGAGGGGCCCAGCCCCAGCATTTT	CASSPGGAQPQHF
.	TRBV5-1	TRBJ2-7	TRBD2	TGCGCCAGCAGCTTAAATCCAGGACTAGATTACGAGCAGTACTTC	CASSLNPGLDYEQYF
.	TRBV28	TRBJ2-3	.	TGTGCCAGCAGGGGCGGCCTACGGGATACGCAGTATTTT	CASRGGLRDTQYF
.	TRBV19	TRBJ2-1	TRBD2	TGTGCCAGTAGTAAGCGGGAGGGAATCTACAATGAGCAGTTCTTC	CASSKREGIYNEQFF
.	TRBV7-9	TRBJ1-3	.	TGTGCCAGCAGCTTAGCCGGGGGCTCTGGAAACACCATATATTTT	CASSLAGGSGNTIYF
.	TRBV4-1	TRBJ1-1	TRBD1	TGCGCCAGCAGCCAGTACAGGGGGGAGAACACTGAAGCTTTCTTT	CASSQYRGENTEAFF
few	TRBV2	TRBJ1-1	.	TGTGCCAGCAGTGACCCTGGTACAGGGATCACTGAAGCTTTCTTT	CASSDPGTGITEAFF
.	TRBV6-5	TRBJ2-2	.	TGTGCCAGCAGAAGACCGAACACCGGGGAGCTGTTTTTT	CASRRPNTGELFF
.	TRBV7-2	TRBJ2-1	TRBD2	TGTGCCAGCAGCCCGACTAGCCTGCACGACAATGAGCAGTTCTTC	CASSPTSLHDNEQFF
.	TRBV10-3	TRBJ1-5	.	TGTGCCATCAGCCCGACAGTTAATAGCAATCAGCCCCAGCATTTT	CAISPTVNSNQPQHF
.	TRBV11-2	TRBJ2-3	TRBD2	TGTGCCAGCAGCTTAGATCTAGCGGGAGGTTCCGATACGCAGTATTTT	CASSLDLAGGSDTQYF
.	TRBV7-2	TRBJ2-7	.	TGTGCCAGCAGCTCGACGGCTACCTACGAGCAGTACTTC	CASSSTATYEQYF
.	TRBV28	TRBJ2-7	.	TGTGCCAGCAAAAAACCCAGTGGGGCCTACGAGCAGTACTTC	CASKKPSGAYEQYF